Presented here are 8 T cell receptor beta chains from one specimen sequenced in a study of early T cells in non-severe SARS-CoV-2 infection (dated by TCRdb to the early 2020s). Libraries were constructed by 5' RACE. The instrument was a NextSeq 500. Starting from the raw public reads, TCRdb applied fastp trimming at Q25, assembled clones with MiXCR and retained in-frame beta chains. Identical CDR3 proteins give one entry, which carries the most common genes and DNA. The sample table records about 71,000 distinct CDR3 sequences; roughly an eighth of these occur just once. Roughly an eighth of the sample lies in the top ten. Material: whole blood. These receptors came from an adult who was a healthcare worker with PCR-confirmed SARS-CoV-2 infection or an uninfected control (not recorded which).

This clonotype was counted many times. J is TRBJ2-2 and V is TRBV6-1; D may be TRBD1 (6 bases). V was shortened by 4 bases and J by 3 bases, with 6 bases between the two germline ends. Germline V gene data show CDR1 as MNHNS and CDR2 as SASEGT. This CDR3 has 13 residues. The CDR3 spells CASSAGDTGELFF. Written as DNA, the CDR3 is TGTGCCAGCAGTGCAGGGGACACCGGGGAGCTGTTTTTT.

This clonotype was observed a handful of times. The chain uses TRBV3-1 and TRBJ1-2; D not resolved. CDR1 is LGHDT and CDR2 is YNNKEL in the germline V gene (reference sequence). The CDR3 has 14 amino acids. V lost 1 base to trimming and J lost 6 bases, with 12 bases between them. The CDR3: CASSQGSRDHGYTF. The CDR3 nucleotides read TGTGCCAGCAGCCAAGGGAGTAGGGATCATGGCTACACCTTC.

The gene calls are TRBV5-5 and TRBJ2-3, with 7 bases fitting TRBD2. Germline trimming cut 4 bases from V and 2 bases from J; bases unmatched to any gene: 16. The CDR3 has 18 amino acids. The V gene's germline CDR1 is SGHKS and CDR2 YYEKEE (reference sequence). CDR3 loop: CASSPHGGAGKVTDTQYF. The CDR3 DNA sequence: TGTGCCAGCAGCCCACATGGCGGAGCGGGGAAGGTCACAGATACGCAGTATTTT.

V is TRBV19 and J is TRBJ2-4; no reliable D call. The V gene's germline CDR1 is LNHDA and CDR2 SQIVND (reference sequence). Trimming shortened V by 7 bases and J by 1 base, and 8 bases separated the two germline ends. CDR3 length equals 13 residues. The CDR3 region is CASTSGAKNIQYF. The CDR3 nucleotides read TGTGCCAGTACCTCTGGGGCCAAAAACATTCAGTACTTC.

The chain is built from TRBV5-6 and TRBJ1-1; 8 bases line up with TRBD1. Germline assignment: CDR1 SGHDT and CDR2 YYEEEE. V lost 2 bases and J lost 0; bases outside the gene matches: 12. The CDR3 totals 18 residues. CDR3 in amino acids: CASSFETGVQHMNTEAFF. Written as DNA, the CDR3 is TGTGCCAGCAGCTTCGAGACAGGGGTTCAGCACATGAACACTGAAGCTTTCTTT.

In its sample, this clonotype was seen many times. The CDR3 loop is CASSLALSSGGNEQFF. The CDR3 DNA reads as TGTGCCAGCAGCTTAGCGCTTAGTAGCGGGGGGAATGAGCAGTTCTTC. V gene TRBV7-2 combines with J gene TRBJ2-1; 10 positions match TRBD2. With V trimmed by 0 bases and J by 7 bases, 6 bases remained unmatched. Per the germline V gene, CDR1 is SGHTA and CDR2 is FQGNSA. The CDR3 loop spans 16 amino acids.

This chain joins TRBV4-2 and TRBJ2-6; the D call may be TRBD1 or TRBD2 (5 bases each). Trimming removed 0 bases at V and 0 bases at J, with 6 bases between. Germline CDR1 and CDR2: LGHNA and YNFKEQ. The CDR3 consists of 16 residues. The CDR3 is CASSQEGDSGANVLTF. For the CDR3, the DNA is TGTGCCAGCAGCCAAGAGGGGGACTCTGGGGCCAACGTCCTGACTTTC.

Many counts were recorded for this clonotype. The gene calls are TRBV5-1 and TRBJ2-2; 11 bases align to TRBD1. Trimming removed 1 base from V and 5 bases from J; junction bases left unmatched: 19. This CDR3 is built from 21 residues. The germline gives CDR1 SGHRS, CDR2 YFSETQ. The CDR3 is CASSLSAAWTGGRRGTGELFF. The CDR3, as DNA: TGCGCCAGCAGCTTGTCCGCGGCTTGGACAGGGGGCCGCCGTGGAACCGGGGAGCTGTTTTTT.